The 24 T cell receptor beta chains given below trace back to one sample, sequenced in a study of OX40 agonist ivuxolimab in advanced cancers. TCRdb keeps only in-frame clones here, not all; method: immunoSEQ multiplex PCR. The sample lists 45,000 to 70,000 clones, 75% to 85% occurring once. The sample was CD4+ or CD8+ T cells sorted from blood, taken in a trial of the OX40 agonist ivuxolimab. The source is an adult with an advanced solid tumor such as melanoma, head and neck, liver or kidney cancer.

This clone was counted between two and nine times. This rearrangement joins TRBV19 to TRBJ2-5, with TRBD1 matching over 12 bases. Germline V gene lookup returns CDR1 LNHDA and CDR2 SQIVND (reference sequence). This CDR3 contains 17 residues. V lost 5 bases, J lost 6 bases, and 13 bases stayed unmatched. The DNA for the CDR3 is TGTGCCAGTAGTCCCGGGTGGGGACAGGGGGCGCTGAAGACCCAGTACTTC. Its protein is CASSPGWGQGALKTQYF.

The V and J genes are TRBV9 and TRBJ2-1; 7 bases are shared with TRBD2. Germline CDR1 is SGDLS and CDR2 is YYNGEE. Losses at the gene ends were 0 bases for V and 3 bases for J; bases not matched to a gene: 6. This CDR3 contains 16 residues. CDR3 protein: CASSVGEGAVYNEQFF. As DNA, the CDR3 is TGTGCCAGCAGCGTAGGGGAGGGAGCCGTCTACAATGAGCAGTTCTTC.

The chain carries TRBV5-6 and TRBJ2-1; 7 bases are shared with TRBD2. Germline lookup yields CDR1 SGHDT and CDR2 YYEEEE. The CDR3 spans 16 residues. V lost 4 bases, J lost 5 bases, and 12 bases stayed unmatched. CDR3 bases: TGTGCCAGCAGCCGGAGGAGTGCTAGCGGAAACAATGAGCAGTTCTTC. Its protein product is CASSRRSASGNNEQFF.

The chain employs TRBV11-2 and TRBJ2-4; the D is unclear. The CDR3 loop spans 15 amino acids. Germline CDR1 SGHAT, CDR2 FQNNGV. Trimming shortened V by 4 bases and J by 0 bases, and 10 bases separated the two germline ends. The CDR3 region is CASSSIYLAKNIQYF. As DNA, the CDR3 is TGTGCCAGCAGCTCAATTTATCTAGCCAAAAACATTCAGTACTTC. The complete variable domain, with remaining parts taken from reference TRBV11-2 and TRBJ2-4, reads EAGVAQSPRYKIIEKRQSVAFWCNPISGHATLYWYQQILGQGPKLLIQFQNNGVVDDSQLPKDRFSAERLKGVDSTLKIQPAKLEDSAVYLCASSSIYLAKNIQYFGAGTRLSVL.

The CDR3 region is CASTLGQGASYEQYF. The CDR3 region has the DNA TGTGCCAGCACCCTAGGACAGGGGGCCTCCTACGAGCAGTACTTC. The chain couples TRBV6-6 to TRBJ2-7; 11 nucleotides match TRBD1. The CDR3 consists of 15 residues. Germline V gene data show CDR1 as MNHNY and CDR2 as SVGAGI (reference sequence). Losses at the gene ends were 7 bases for V and 0 bases for J; bases not matched to a gene: 5.

This clone was recorded once. The chain couples TRBV30 to TRBJ2-1, with D perhaps given as TRBD1 or TRBD2 (5 bases each). The V gene lost 0 bases and the J gene lost 7 bases, with 16 bases spanning the gap. Germline CDR1 reads GTSNPN; CDR2 reads SVGIG (reference sequence). This CDR3 contains 15 residues. CDR3: CAWSVGLGAGNEQFF. Written as DNA, the CDR3 is TGTGCCTGGAGTGTTGGTCTGGGAGCAGGGAATGAGCAGTTCTTC.

The chain uses TRBV15 and TRBJ2-3; 9 positions agree with TRBD2. The CDR3 length is 17 residues. The ends lost 1 base at V and 4 bases at J; junction bases unmatched: 9. Germline V gene lookup returns CDR1 LNHNV and CDR2 YYDKDF (reference sequence). This CDR3 reads CATSRVRAGGLADTQYF. The CDR3 DNA follows: TGTGCCACCAGCAGAGTTAGAGCGGGAGGACTCGCAGATACGCAGTATTTT.

This chain uses TRBV9 with TRBJ1-1; 10 bases map to TRBD1. In germline, CDR1 is SGDLS, CDR2 YYNGEE. With V trimmed by 4 bases and J by 0 bases, 3 bases remained unmatched. The length of the CDR3 is 15 residues. This CDR3 is CASSQGQGMNTEAFF. CDR3 sequence (DNA): TGTGCCAGCAGCCAGGGACAGGGGATGAACACTGAAGCTTTCTTT.

This chain links TRBV6-1 with TRBJ1-5; D is uncertain. The V and J ends lost 6 bases and 3 bases respectively, with 12 bases between them. The germline CDR1 and CDR2 sequences are MNHNS and SASEGT. The CDR3 covers 14 residues. The chain's CDR3 is CASSPGRYNQPQHF. The CDR3 DNA sequence: TGTGCCAGCAGCCCTGGACGGTACAATCAGCCCCAGCATTTT.

This clone has only a few counts. The chain couples TRBV30 to TRBJ1-5; possibly TRBD1 for D (6 bases). The CDR3 is 16 amino acids. The V end was cut by 2 bases, the J end by 4 bases, with 18 bases between. Per germline, CDR1 GTSNPN and CDR2 SVGIG (reference sequence). In DNA, the CDR3 is TGTGCCTGGAGTCCCGCCTTTACAGGGACGAATCAGCCCCAGCATTTT. It specifies CAWSPAFTGTNQPQHF.

This clone was detected only once. This chain joins TRBV5-5 and TRBJ2-7, with D perhaps assigned TRBD1 or TRBD2 (7 bases each). Germline V gene sequence: CDR1 SGHKS, CDR2 YYEKEE (reference sequence). The CDR3 has 18 amino acids. Trimming pared 5 bases from V and 3 bases from J, leaving 27 bases between. CDR3 coding DNA: TGTGCCAGCAGACGCCAGGGGGAGGGCGGGAGATCAGTCTACGAGCAGTACTTC. As protein: CASRRQGEGGRSVYEQYF.

The chain employs TRBV28 and TRBJ2-7; tentatively, D is TRBD2 (6 bases). V was clipped by 3 bases and J by 2 bases, with 17 bases between them. The CDR3 sequence is 16 residues long. Germline values: CDR1 MDHEN, CDR2 SYDVKM. CDR3: CASSFSLWGLTYEQYF. In nucleotides, the CDR3 is TGTGCCAGCAGTTTTAGTCTATGGGGACTGACCTACGAGCAGTACTTC.

The CDR3 protein is CASSPGQVYEQYF. DNA for the CDR3: TGTGCCAGCAGCCCAGGACAGGTCTACGAGCAGTACTTC. This chain connects TRBV5-4 to TRBJ2-7; 7 nucleotides align to TRBD1. The CDR3 is 13 residues long. The germline gives CDR1 SGHNT, CDR2 YYREEE (reference sequence). V trimming: 4 bases; J trimming: 3 bases; junction bases outside the gene matches: 4. Looking up the rest from reference TRBV5-4 and TRBJ2-7 gives the full variable domain: ETGVTQSPTHLIKTRGQQVTLRCSSQSGHNTVSWYQQALGQGPQFIFQYYREEENGRGNFPPRFSGLQFPNYSSELNVNALELDDSALYLCASSPGQVYEQYFGPGTRLTVT.

This clone appeared a few times. The genes are TRBV5-5 and TRBJ1-2, with D hard to call. The germline V gene has CDR1 SGHKS and CDR2 YYEKEE (reference sequence). V lost 3 bases, J lost 7 bases, and 10 bases lay in between. The CDR3 loop spans 12 amino acids. The CDR3 nucleotides are TGTGCCAGCAGCTCGTGGACGGCTGGCTACACCTTC. This gives the protein CASSSWTAGYTF.

CDR3 in amino acids: CASRNREAYEQYF. The DNA for the CDR3 is TGTGCCAGCAGGAACAGGGAGGCCTACGAGCAGTACTTC. V is TRBV27 and J is TRBJ2-7; D possibly matches TRBD1 or TRBD2 (6 bases each). The CDR3 loop spans 13 amino acids. V lost 6 bases and J 2 bases, leaving 11 bases between the germline ends. The V gene's germline CDR1 is MNHEY and CDR2 SMNVEV (reference sequence).

The chain employs TRBV7-2 and TRBJ2-1; tentative D call: TRBD1 (6 bases). This CDR3 has 16 amino acids. Per germline, CDR1 SGHTA and CDR2 FQGNSA. V lost 0 bases and J lost 7, with 16 bases in between. The CDR3 region has the DNA TGTGCCAGCAGCTTAGCCGTGGTGGGTGGACAGAATGAGCAGTTCTTC. This gives the protein CASSLAVVGGQNEQFF.

This chain connects TRBV5-6 to TRBJ1-4; D ambiguous. Trimming pared 0 bases from V and 5 bases from J, leaving 11 bases between. The CDR3 totals 15 residues. Germline values: CDR1 SGHDT, CDR2 YYEEEE. The CDR3 DNA reads TGTGCCAGCAGCTTGGCTGTCCTAGGCAATGAAAAACTGTTTTTT. Translated: CASSLAVLGNEKLFF.

This clone was recorded a few times. V and J are TRBV5-1 and TRBJ2-6; possibly TRBD1 for D (6 bases). The CDR3 contains 18 residues. CDR1 and CDR2 from the germline V gene are SGHRS and YFSETQ. The V end lost 0 bases, the J end lost 0 bases, and 13 bases lay between the germline ends. CDR3 amino acids: CASSLEPGALSGANVLTF. In DNA, the CDR3 is TGCGCCAGCAGCTTGGAGCCAGGGGCCCTCTCTGGGGCCAACGTCCTGACTTTC.

The chain links TRBV30 to TRBJ1-2, with TRBD1 matching over 8 bases. With 0 bases clipped from V and 6 bases from J, the junction kept 6 bases outside the gene matches. The CDR3 has 14 residues. Germline CDR1 reads GTSNPN; CDR2 reads SVGIG (reference sequence). The CDR3 loop reads CAWSVRRQGNGYTF. The CDR3 coding sequence is TGTGCCTGGAGTGTACGGAGACAGGGGAATGGCTACACCTTC.

The CDR3 protein is CAIGGGALTEAFF. The CDR3 DNA follows: TGTGCCATCGGAGGGGGCGCCCTGACTGAAGCTTTCTTT. The chain has TRBV10-3 and TRBJ1-1; 7 positions agree with TRBD1. Germline loops: CDR1 ENHRY, CDR2 SYGVKD. V lost 8 bases, J lost 5 bases, and 8 bases stayed unmatched. This CDR3 contains 13 residues.

The gene calls are TRBV19 and TRBJ2-2; D is possibly TRBD1 (6 bases). This CDR3 comprises 14 residues. Germline lookup yields CDR1 LNHDA and CDR2 SQIVND (reference sequence). The V end lost 4 bases, the J end lost 2 bases, and 8 bases lay between the germline ends. This chain's CDR3 is CASSTGTNTGELFF. CDR3 sequence (DNA): TGTGCCAGTAGTACAGGGACAAACACCGGGGAGCTGTTTTTT.

Only a few counts were recorded for this clone. The rearrangement uses TRBV7-9 and TRBJ1-5, with D maybe TRBD1 (5 bases). CDR1 is SEHNR, CDR2 FQNEAQ, per germline (reference sequence). CDR3 length equals 14 residues. V lost 3 bases and J lost 2, with 8 bases in between. The CDR3 nucleotides are TGTGCCAGCAGCTTTGAAGGGGGCAATCAGCCCCAGCATTTT. Its protein is CASSFEGGNQPQHF.

This clone has just a few counts. This chain uses TRBV27 with TRBJ1-1; TRBD1 aligns across 8 bases. V lost 6 bases, J lost 3 bases, and 6 bases stayed unmatched. Per the germline V gene, CDR1 is MNHEY and CDR2 is SMNVEV (reference sequence). This CDR3 comprises 14 residues. CDR3 residues: CASSPQGDDTEAFF. The CDR3 DNA follows: TGTGCCAGCAGCCCACAGGGGGACGACACTGAAGCTTTCTTT.

This rearrangement joins TRBV18 to TRBJ2-5; weak D call: TRBD2 (5 bases). V was pared by 7 bases and J by 5 bases, with 17 bases between. This CDR3 is built from 14 residues. The germline gives CDR1 KGHSH, CDR2 LQKENI. CDR3 amino acids: CASFPDSTRETQYF. DNA for the CDR3: TGTGCCAGCTTTCCGGACTCAACACGGGAGACCCAGTACTTC.